The entry that follows covers one T cell receptor (beta chain) sequence. The record originates from a study of blood T cell repertoires in COVID-19. At the level of the study: Collection of acute and convalescent COVID-19 samples took place in the United States, Italy and Spain. Sources were T cells, B-cell-depleted T cells, or PBMCs; the material itself was cDNA or gDNA.

As processed by the authors: Reference gene primers were amplified, and this amplification served to estimate nucleated cell counts. Assay used: immunoSEQ multiplex PCR; TCRdb lists only in-frame clones, some missing. V and J calls and clone size follow that table, whereas D and trimming were derived from the DNA. The repertoire holds 110,000 to 150,000 clones, approximately 90% seen once, with roughly 2.9% in the top ten. J gave up 5 bases and V 6 bases, and 3 bases lay outside the gene matches. Germline V gene lookup returns CDR1 KGHDR and CDR2 SFDVKD. This CDR3 is 13 amino acids long. This receptor was obtained from a man aged 60-69 years with active or convalescent COVID-19. The material sequenced was peripheral blood. The J gene is TRBJ2-3, the V gene TRBV24-1; TRBD2 agrees at 8 bases. The CDR3 DNA reads TGTGCCACCAGTTCGGGAGGGCAAGATACGCAGTATTTT. It is translated as CATSSGGQDTQYF.